This T cell receptor (beta chain) was found in a study of T-cell reconstitution after alpha-beta-depleted transplantation in children (dated by TCRdb to 2016 to 2017). A note on the overall study: T-cell immune reconstitution after TCRalphabeta/CD19-depleted allogeneic hematopoietic cell transplantation in children was quantitatively tracked in the study by means of TCR repertoire profiling.

For this clonotype: Its specific antigen is unknown. Base qualities are not at hand, and no much larger clone is one base apart.

Libraries were constructed by PCR. Sequencing instrument: Illumina HiSeq 2500. TCR libraries were prepared with molecular barcoding, using unique molecular identifiers to normalize TCRbeta repertoire quantification. Clones were called with MiXCR by TCRdb after fastp trimmed the public reads at Q25, and only in-frame beta chains were retained. Identical CDR3 protein sequences are pooled into one entry, listed with their most common genes and DNA. In all, the sample holds some 500,000 distinct CDR3 sequences, and around 19% of those were seen once. 3% to 4% of the sample comes from the top ten. This clonotype was sampled from a human donor who donated a stem cell graft to a child with acute lymphoblastic leukemia. Sample: PBMCs from the stem cell graft donor, taken from the stem cell graft.

Here is the DNA: TGCAGTGCCCGGCGCGGGAGTCGATTGAACACCGGGGAGCTGTTTTTT. Its coded protein is CSARRGSRLNTGELFF. The chain uses TRBV20-1 and TRBJ2-2, with TRBD2 identical over 7 junction bases. Taken from cysteine to phenylalanine, the CDR3 has 16 residues. Here the CDR3 DNA is all that survives: 48 bases in frame from base 1. The CDR1 and CDR2 encoded by the germline V gene (reference sequence) are DFQATT and SNEGSKA. At the junction V is shortened by 6 bases and J by 1 base; bases outside the gene matches: 11.